This T cell receptor (beta chain) was sequenced during a study of T cells after yellow fever vaccination. About the study: Preparing low-cell-number fractions relied on SMART-Seq v4 Ultra Low Input.

This clonotype showed up just a few times. Its specificity is not known. Germline V lookup: CDR1 SQVTM, CDR2 ANQGSEA. V was pared by 7 bases and J by 6 bases, with 10 bases of the junction left unmatched. CDR3 size: 15 residues. Whole-study findings and limits: A limited proportion of clonotypes was detected within both the CD4 and CD8 compartments. Reappearance after the booster was seen for most primary-vaccination clones, at roughly 96% CD4 and roughly 90% CD8.

TCR cDNA was made by 5'RACE template switching, adding a universal primer site and UMIs. TCRdb fed the 5' RACE reads into MiXCR, producing one record per CDR3 protein. The sample carries around 120,000 distinct CDR3 sequences, approximately 16% recorded once. The rearrangement joins TRBV29-1 to TRBJ1-3; 12 bases align to TRBD1. This specimen consisted of CD8+ T cells sorted from PBMCs, obtained 5 days after the yellow fever booster vaccination. This clonotype was obtained from a man younger than 35 who received the YFV17D yellow fever vaccine. Here the CDR3 DNA reads TGCAGCGCCGTAGGAGGGGGACAGGGGGCAAACACCATATATTTT. Protein product: CSAVGGGQGANTIYF.